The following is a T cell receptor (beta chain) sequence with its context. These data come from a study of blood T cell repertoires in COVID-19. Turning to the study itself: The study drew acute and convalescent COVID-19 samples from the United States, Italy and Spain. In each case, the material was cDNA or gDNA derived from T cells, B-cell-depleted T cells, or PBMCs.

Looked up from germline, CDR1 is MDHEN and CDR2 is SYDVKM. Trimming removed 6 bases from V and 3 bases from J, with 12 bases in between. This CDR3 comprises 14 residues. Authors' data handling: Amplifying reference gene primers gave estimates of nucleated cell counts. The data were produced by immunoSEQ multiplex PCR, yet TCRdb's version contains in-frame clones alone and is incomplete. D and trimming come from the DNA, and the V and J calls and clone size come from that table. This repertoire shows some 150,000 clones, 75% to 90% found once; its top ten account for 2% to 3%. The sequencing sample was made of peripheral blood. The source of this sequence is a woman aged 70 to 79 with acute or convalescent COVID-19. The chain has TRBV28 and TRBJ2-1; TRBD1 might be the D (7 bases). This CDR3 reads CASRPGGNYNEQFF. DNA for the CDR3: TGTGCCAGCAGACCAGGGGGGAACTACAATGAGCAGTTCTTC.